Listed below are T cell receptor beta chains from one sample, sequenced in a study of blood T cell repertoires in COVID-19. Measured with immunoSEQ multiplex PCR; TCRdb has only the in-frame clones, and not every one. Of 250,000 to 350,000 clones listed, over 70% are singletons. Sequenced sample: peripheral blood. These receptors originate from a woman aged 50 to 60 with acute or convalescent COVID-19. CDR3s include the opening cysteine and the closing phenylalanine or tryptophan. A D gene is named only where the DNA matches it firmly. A row's size may be missing; if present it is once, few, many or a size class.

D gene: TRBD1; J gene: TRBJ2-1; clone size: .; V gene: TRBV7-9; CDR3 protein: CASSPGTGRDEQFF; CDR3 DNA: TGTGCCAGCAGCCCCGGGACAGGGAGGGATGAGCAGTTCTTC
D gene: .; J gene: TRBJ1-2; clone size: .; V gene: TRBV30; CDR3 protein: CAWSQGRTIYGYTF; CDR3 DNA: TGTGCCTGGAGTCAGGGTCGCACGATCTATGGCTACACCTTC
D gene: TRBD1; J gene: TRBJ1-3; clone size: .; V gene: TRBV18; CDR3 protein: CASSLDRGKDTIYF; CDR3 DNA: TGTGCCAGCTCACTTGACAGGGGGAAGGACACCATATATTTT
D gene: .; J gene: TRBJ2-3; clone size: .; V gene: TRBV2; CDR3 protein: CASSDQGTDTQYF; CDR3 DNA: TGTGCCAGCAGTGACCAGGGCACAGATACGCAGTATTTT
D gene: TRBD2; J gene: TRBJ2-3; clone size: .; V gene: TRBV7-2; CDR3 protein: CASSALGGADTQYF; CDR3 DNA: TGTGCCAGCAGCGCACTGGGGGGGGCAGATACGCAGTATTTT
D gene: TRBD1; J gene: TRBJ1-2; clone size: .; V gene: TRBV3-1/TRBV3-2; CDR3 protein: CASSRGTGGLFDTF; CDR3 DNA: TGTGCCAGCAGCCGCGGGACAGGGGGCCTCTTCGACACCTTC
D gene: .; J gene: TRBJ2-5; clone size: .; V gene: TRBV5-4; CDR3 protein: CASSLDTAQETQYF; CDR3 DNA: TGTGCCAGCAGCTTGGACACAGCACAAGAGACCCAGTACTTC
D gene: TRBD1; J gene: TRBJ2-5; clone size: .; V gene: TRBV5-1; CDR3 protein: CASSVRPTGGEETQYF; CDR3 DNA: TGCGCCAGCAGCGTGCGGCCGACAGGGGGCGAAGAGACCCAGTACTTC
D gene: TRBD1; J gene: TRBJ2-5; clone size: .; V gene: TRBV4-1; CDR3 protein: CASSQGDSQETQYF; CDR3 DNA: TGCGCCAGCAGCCAGGGGGACAGTCAAGAGACCCAGTACTTC
D gene: TRBD1; J gene: TRBJ2-3; clone size: .; V gene: TRBV28; CDR3 protein: CASSDRTGDTDTQYF; CDR3 DNA: TGTGCCAGCAGTGATCGGACAGGAGACACAGATACGCAGTATTTT
D gene: TRBD1; J gene: TRBJ1-2; clone size: once; V gene: TRBV5-6; CDR3 protein: CASSNTGTGGYGYTF; CDR3 DNA: TGTGCCAGCAGCAATACCGGGACAGGGGGCTATGGCTACACCTTC
D gene: TRBD1; J gene: TRBJ2-7; clone size: .; V gene: TRBV7-2; CDR3 protein: CASSLGQGTLDEQYF; CDR3 DNA: TGTGCCAGCAGCTTGGGACAGGGGACCTTAGACGAGCAGTACTTC
D gene: TRBD1; J gene: TRBJ2-1; clone size: .; V gene: TRBV19; CDR3 protein: CASSARTGLNEQFF; CDR3 DNA: TGTGCCAGTAGTGCCAGGACAGGGCTAAATGAGCAGTTCTTC
D gene: .; J gene: TRBJ2-2; clone size: .; V gene: TRBV4-2; CDR3 protein: CASSQAELNTGELFF; CDR3 DNA: TGTGCCAGCAGCCAGGCAGAATTGAACACCGGGGAGCTGTTTTTT
D gene: .; J gene: TRBJ2-4; clone size: .; V gene: TRBV5-6; CDR3 protein: CASSPQGAKNIQYF; CDR3 DNA: TGTGCCAGCAGTCCACAGGGAGCCAAAAACATTCAGTACTTC
D gene: .; J gene: TRBJ1-6; clone size: .; V gene: TRBV21-1; CDR3 protein: CASSKEYREDYNSPLHF; CDR3 DNA: TGTGCCAGCAGCAAAGAATACAGGGAAGATTATAATTCACCCCTCCACTTT
D gene: TRBD1; J gene: TRBJ1-1; clone size: .; V gene: TRBV7-9; CDR3 protein: CASSSTGTVNTEAFF; CDR3 DNA: TGTGCCAGCAGCTCAACTGGGACAGTGAACACTGAAGCTTTCTTT
D gene: TRBD1; J gene: TRBJ1-1; clone size: .; V gene: TRBV27; CDR3 protein: CASSGQGWTEAFF; CDR3 DNA: TGTGCCAGCAGTGGACAGGGGTGGACTGAAGCTTTCTTT
D gene: TRBD1; J gene: TRBJ2-7; clone size: .; V gene: TRBV6-2/TRBV6-3; CDR3 protein: CASSPTGTGDYEQYF; CDR3 DNA: TGTGCCAGCAGCCCAACCGGGACAGGGGACTACGAGCAGTACTTC
D gene: .; J gene: TRBJ2-2; clone size: .; V gene: TRBV7-8; CDR3 protein: CASSLRLNTGELFF; CDR3 DNA: TGTGCCAGCAGCTTACGACTTAACACCGGGGAGCTGTTTTTT
D gene: .; J gene: TRBJ2-5; clone size: once; V gene: TRBV7-7; CDR3 protein: CASSLAGKETQYF; CDR3 DNA: TGTGCCAGCAGCTTGGCAGGGAAAGAGACCCAGTACTTC
D gene: TRBD2; J gene: TRBJ2-2; clone size: .; V gene: TRBV6-4; CDR3 protein: CASSDSIGGAGELFF; CDR3 DNA: TGTGCCAGCAGTGACTCGATCGGGGGGGCCGGGGAGCTGTTTTTT
D gene: .; J gene: TRBJ2-3; clone size: .; V gene: TRBV19; CDR3 protein: CASSIGPTGDTQYF; CDR3 DNA: TGTGCCAGTAGTATAGGGCCCACGGGAGATACGCAGTATTTT
D gene: TRBD1; J gene: TRBJ1-2; clone size: .; V gene: TRBV7-9; CDR3 protein: CASSLGQGNFNYGYTF; CDR3 DNA: TGTGCCAGCAGCCTCGGACAGGGAAATTTTAACTATGGCTACACCTTC
D gene: TRBD2; J gene: TRBJ2-3; clone size: .; V gene: TRBV2; CDR3 protein: CASTPGLVADTQYF; CDR3 DNA: TGTGCCAGCACCCCGGGACTAGTCGCAGATACGCAGTATTTT
D gene: TRBD2; J gene: TRBJ2-7; clone size: .; V gene: TRBV7-2; CDR3 protein: CASSLGGRAVNEQYF; CDR3 DNA: TGTGCCAGCAGCTTAGGCGGGAGGGCAGTTAACGAGCAGTACTTC
D gene: TRBD1; J gene: TRBJ2-6; clone size: .; V gene: TRBV18; CDR3 protein: CASRQGRANVLTF; CDR3 DNA: TGTGCCAGCCGACAGGGCCGAGCCAACGTCCTGACTTTC
D gene: .; J gene: TRBJ2-1; clone size: once; V gene: TRBV3-1/TRBV3-2; CDR3 protein: CASSQAGQLQFF; CDR3 DNA: TGTGCCAGCAGCCAGGCAGGACAGTTACAGTTCTTC
D gene: TRBD2; J gene: TRBJ2-1; clone size: .; V gene: TRBV7-2; CDR3 protein: CASSGLAGGRNEQFF; CDR3 DNA: TGTGCCAGCAGCGGACTAGCGGGGGGGCGCAATGAGCAGTTCTTC
D gene: .; J gene: TRBJ1-4; clone size: .; V gene: TRBV19; CDR3 protein: CASRGWTSREKLFF; CDR3 DNA: TGTGCCAGTAGGGGATGGACTTCTAGGGAAAAACTGTTTTTT
D gene: TRBD2; J gene: TRBJ2-5; clone size: few; V gene: TRBV5-5; CDR3 protein: CASSLALGQGGKETQYF; CDR3 DNA: TGTGCCAGCAGCTTGGCCTTAGGGCAGGGAGGGAAAGAGACCCAGTACTTC
D gene: TRBD1; J gene: TRBJ1-3; clone size: once; V gene: TRBV18; CDR3 protein: CASGTGVGNTIYF; CDR3 DNA: TGTGCCAGCGGGACAGGGGTCGGAAACACCATATATTTT
D gene: .; J gene: TRBJ2-6; clone size: .; V gene: TRBV7-3; CDR3 protein: CASSPQGGEPSGANVLTF; CDR3 DNA: TGTGCCAGCAGTCCGCAGGGTGGGGAACCCTCTGGGGCCAACGTCCTGACTTTC
D gene: .; J gene: TRBJ1-5; clone size: .; V gene: TRBV5-5; CDR3 protein: CASSLGPGENQPQHF; CDR3 DNA: TGTGCCAGCAGCTTGGGTCCCGGGGAGAATCAGCCCCAGCATTTT
D gene: TRBD1; J gene: TRBJ1-2; clone size: .; V gene: TRBV30; CDR3 protein: CAWSASRTGNGYTF; CDR3 DNA: TGTGCCTGGAGTGCCTCCAGGACAGGGAACGGCTACACCTTC
D gene: TRBD1; J gene: TRBJ1-5; clone size: .; V gene: TRBV10-2; CDR3 protein: CASSESNRGRGQPQHF; CDR3 DNA: TGCGCCAGCAGTGAGTCAAACAGGGGGCGCGGGCAGCCCCAGCATTTT
D gene: .; J gene: TRBJ2-1; clone size: .; V gene: TRBV5-1; CDR3 protein: CASSLQESSYNEQFF; CDR3 DNA: TGCGCCAGCAGCTTACAGGAGAGCTCCTACAATGAGCAGTTCTTC
D gene: .; J gene: TRBJ2-5; clone size: once; V gene: TRBV3-1/TRBV3-2; CDR3 protein: CASSQQGGTQYF; CDR3 DNA: TGTGCCAGCAGCCAACAGGGTGGGACCCAGTACTTC
D gene: .; J gene: TRBJ1-2; clone size: .; V gene: TRBV10-3; CDR3 protein: CAINSGTQNYGYTF; CDR3 DNA: TGTGCCATCAACTCCGGGACTCAGAACTATGGCTACACCTTC
D gene: .; J gene: TRBJ1-2; clone size: once; V gene: TRBV7-9; CDR3 protein: CASSANTVYYGYTF; CDR3 DNA: TGTGCCAGCAGCGCAAACACAGTATACTATGGCTACACCTTC
D gene: .; J gene: TRBJ1-1; clone size: .; V gene: TRBV18; CDR3 protein: CASSLTQDWAEAFF; CDR3 DNA: TGTGCCAGCTCACTAACACAGGATTGGGCTGAAGCTTTCTTT
D gene: .; J gene: TRBJ2-2; clone size: .; V gene: TRBV7-8; CDR3 protein: CASSLVRLASRGTGELFF; CDR3 DNA: TGTGCCAGCAGCTTAGTCCGACTCGCTAGCCGGGGCACCGGGGAGCTGTTTTTT
D gene: .; J gene: TRBJ2-5; clone size: .; V gene: TRBV5-5; CDR3 protein: CASSLFPGEETQYF; CDR3 DNA: TGTGCCAGCAGCTTGTTTCCGGGGGAAGAGACCCAGTACTTC
D gene: TRBD2; J gene: TRBJ2-1; clone size: .; V gene: TRBV7-2; CDR3 protein: CASSLARGSTNEQFF; CDR3 DNA: TGTGCCAGCAGCTTAGCTCGCGGGAGTACCAATGAGCAGTTCTTC
D gene: .; J gene: TRBJ1-1; clone size: .; V gene: TRBV6-1; CDR3 protein: CASSEARTANTEAFF; CDR3 DNA: TGTGCCAGCAGTGAAGCCCGGACAGCTAACACTGAAGCTTTCTTT
D gene: .; J gene: TRBJ2-3; clone size: .; V gene: TRBV2; CDR3 protein: CASSGRRHLGTQYF; CDR3 DNA: TGTGCCAGCAGTGGTCGCCGGCACCTAGGTACGCAGTATTTT
D gene: TRBD2; J gene: TRBJ2-3; clone size: .; V gene: TRBV5-8; CDR3 protein: CASSRKGRGAGDTQYF; CDR3 DNA: TGTGCCAGCAGCCGAAAGGGGCGGGGGGCTGGAGATACGCAGTATTTT
D gene: .; J gene: TRBJ2-1; clone size: .; V gene: TRBV4-1; CDR3 protein: CASSQDPGQSSYNEQFF; CDR3 DNA: TGCGCCAGCAGCCAAGATCCCGGACAGAGCTCCTACAATGAGCAGTTCTTC
D gene: TRBD1; J gene: TRBJ1-2; clone size: .; V gene: TRBV27; CDR3 protein: CASSYGQGSGYTF; CDR3 DNA: TGTGCCAGCAGTTATGGACAGGGAAGCGGCTACACCTTC
D gene: TRBD2; J gene: TRBJ2-5; clone size: .; V gene: TRBV28; CDR3 protein: CASSFRLAGGEETQYF; CDR3 DNA: TGTGCCAGCAGTTTCCGACTAGCGGGGGGGGAAGAGACCCAGTACTTC